This T cell receptor beta chain stems from a study of cytomegalovirus exposure and HLA in healthy donors. Study observations and caveats: Despite most TCR sequences being rare, some public TCRs occurred in many donors. Indistinguishable V segments, including TRBV6-2 and TRBV6-3, were excluded.

Germline V gene data show CDR1 as SGDLS and CDR2 as YYNGEE. There are 16 residues in the CDR3. V lost 1 base, J lost 5 bases, and 9 bases stayed unmatched. PCR involved 60 Vbeta and 13 Jbeta primers. The table came from immunoSEQ multiplex PCR; TCRdb's copy has only in-frame clones and leaves some out. The sample carries around 140,000 clones, more than 60% recorded once. To note about this clone: Its antigen is still unknown.

The chain joins TRBV9 to TRBJ2-1; TRBD2 agrees at 7 bases. The sequenced sample consisted of PBMCs. The receptor comes from an older woman in good health and CMV-seronegative. The CDR3 sequence: CASSVLGWGGNNEQFF. In DNA form, the CDR3 reads TGTGCCAGCAGCGTATTGGGGTGGGGAGGGAACAATGAGCAGTTCTTC. Together with reference TRBV9 and TRBJ2-1, the CDR3 gives the full variable domain: DSGVTQTPKHLITATGQRVTLRCSPRSGDLSVYWYQQSLDQGLQFLIQYYNGEERAKGNILERFSAQQFPDLHSELNLSSLELGDSALYFCASSVLGWGGNNEQFFGPGTRLTVL.